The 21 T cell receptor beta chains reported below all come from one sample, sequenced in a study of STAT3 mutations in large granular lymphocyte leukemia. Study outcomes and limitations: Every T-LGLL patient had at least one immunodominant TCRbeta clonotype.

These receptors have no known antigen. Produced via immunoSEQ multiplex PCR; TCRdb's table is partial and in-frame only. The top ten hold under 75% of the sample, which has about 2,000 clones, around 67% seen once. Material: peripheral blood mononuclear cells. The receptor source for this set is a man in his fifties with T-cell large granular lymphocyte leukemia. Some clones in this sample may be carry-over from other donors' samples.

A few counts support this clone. CDR3 in amino acids: CSVEGTAGHYGYTF. The DNA for the CDR3 is TGCAGCGTTGAAGGGACAGCTGGGCACTATGGCTACACCTTC. This chain joins TRBV29-1 and TRBJ1-2; perhaps TRBD1 as D (6 bases). V lost 1 base to trimming and J lost 3 bases, with 12 bases between them. Per germline, CDR1 SQVTM and CDR2 ANQGSEA. The CDR3 covers 14 residues.

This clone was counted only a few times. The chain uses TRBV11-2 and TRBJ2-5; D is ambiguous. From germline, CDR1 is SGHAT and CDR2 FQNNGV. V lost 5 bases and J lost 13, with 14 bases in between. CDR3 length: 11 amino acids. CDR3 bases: TGTGCCAGCAGCCTTGGTCCCGGCCGGTACTTC. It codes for CASSLGPGRYF.

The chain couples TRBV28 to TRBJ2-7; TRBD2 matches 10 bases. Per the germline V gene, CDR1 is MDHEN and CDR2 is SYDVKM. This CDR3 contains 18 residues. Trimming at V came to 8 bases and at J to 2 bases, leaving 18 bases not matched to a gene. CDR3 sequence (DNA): TGTGCCAGCGAAAAGGAACGGACTAGCGGCCGGTATGCCTACGAGCAGTACTTC. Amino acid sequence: CASEKERTSGRYAYEQYF.

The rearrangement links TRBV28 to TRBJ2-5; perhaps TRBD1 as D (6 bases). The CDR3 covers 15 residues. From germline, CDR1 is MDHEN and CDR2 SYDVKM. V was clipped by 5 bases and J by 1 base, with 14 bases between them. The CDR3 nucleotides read TGTGCCAGCAGTCCCCTAGTAGGGGGCCAAGAGACCCAGTACTTC. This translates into CASSPLVGGQETQYF.

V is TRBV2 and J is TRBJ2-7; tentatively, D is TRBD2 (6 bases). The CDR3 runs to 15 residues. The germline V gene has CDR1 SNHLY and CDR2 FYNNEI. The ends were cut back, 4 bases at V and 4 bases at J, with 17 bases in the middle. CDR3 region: CASSVWALGTYEQYF. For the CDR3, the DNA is TGTGCCAGCAGTGTTTGGGCGTTAGGGACTTACGAGCAGTACTTC.

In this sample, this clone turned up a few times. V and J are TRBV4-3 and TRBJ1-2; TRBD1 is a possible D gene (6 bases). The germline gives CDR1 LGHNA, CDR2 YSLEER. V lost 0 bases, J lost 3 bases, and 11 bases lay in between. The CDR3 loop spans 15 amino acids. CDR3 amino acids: CASSQDLGADYGYTF. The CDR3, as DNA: TGCGCCAGCAGCCAAGATTTGGGGGCAGACTATGGCTACACCTTC.

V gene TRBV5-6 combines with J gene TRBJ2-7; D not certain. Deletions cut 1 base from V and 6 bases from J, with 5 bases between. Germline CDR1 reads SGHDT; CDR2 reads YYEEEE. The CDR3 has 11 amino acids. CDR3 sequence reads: CASSLMGEQYF. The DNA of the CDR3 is TGTGCCAGCAGCTTGATGGGCGAGCAGTACTTC.

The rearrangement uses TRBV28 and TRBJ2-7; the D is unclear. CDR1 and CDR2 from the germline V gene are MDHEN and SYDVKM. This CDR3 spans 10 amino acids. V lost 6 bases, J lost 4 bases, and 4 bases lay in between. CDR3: CASSHYEQYF. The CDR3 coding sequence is TGTGCCAGCAGCCATTACGAGCAGTACTTC.

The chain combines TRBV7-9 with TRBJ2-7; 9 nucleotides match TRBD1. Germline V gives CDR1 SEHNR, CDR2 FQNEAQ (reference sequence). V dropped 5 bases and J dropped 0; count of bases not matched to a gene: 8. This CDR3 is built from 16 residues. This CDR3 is CASSDRGQGSSYEQYF. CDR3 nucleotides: TGTGCCAGCAGCGATCGGGGACAGGGTAGCTCCTACGAGCAGTACTTC. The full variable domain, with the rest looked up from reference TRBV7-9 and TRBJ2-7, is DTGVSQNPRHKITKRGQNVTFRCDPISEHNRLYWYRQTLGQGPEFLTYFQNEAQLEKSRLLSDRFSAERPKGSFSTLEIQRTEQGDSAMYLCASSDRGQGSSYEQYFGPGTRLTVT.

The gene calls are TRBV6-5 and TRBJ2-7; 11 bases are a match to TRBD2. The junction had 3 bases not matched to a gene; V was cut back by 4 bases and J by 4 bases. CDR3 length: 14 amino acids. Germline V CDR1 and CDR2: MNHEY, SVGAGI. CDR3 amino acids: CASSLAGGPYEQYF. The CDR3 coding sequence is TGTGCCAGCAGTTTAGCGGGAGGGCCGTACGAGCAGTACTTC.

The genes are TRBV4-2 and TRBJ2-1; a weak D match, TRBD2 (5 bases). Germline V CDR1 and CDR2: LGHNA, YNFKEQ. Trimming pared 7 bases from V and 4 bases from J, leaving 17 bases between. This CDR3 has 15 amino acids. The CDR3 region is CASTQRPPIYNEQFF. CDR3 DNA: TGTGCCAGCACCCAGCGGCCCCCTATATACAATGAGCAGTTCTTC.

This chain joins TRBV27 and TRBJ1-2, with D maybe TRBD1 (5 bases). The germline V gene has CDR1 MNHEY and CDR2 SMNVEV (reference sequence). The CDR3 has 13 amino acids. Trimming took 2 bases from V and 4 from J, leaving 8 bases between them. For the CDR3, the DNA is TGTGCCAGCAGTTTAGCTGACAGCTATGGCTACACCTTC. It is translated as CASSLADSYGYTF.

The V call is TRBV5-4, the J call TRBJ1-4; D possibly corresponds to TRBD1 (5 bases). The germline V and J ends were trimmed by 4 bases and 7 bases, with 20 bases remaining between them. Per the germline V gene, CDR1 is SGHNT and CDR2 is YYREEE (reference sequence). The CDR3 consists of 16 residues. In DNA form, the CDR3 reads TGTGCCAGCAGCAGGAGGGGCGGCACGGAACCTGAAAAACTGTTTTTT. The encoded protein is CASSRRGGTEPEKLFF.

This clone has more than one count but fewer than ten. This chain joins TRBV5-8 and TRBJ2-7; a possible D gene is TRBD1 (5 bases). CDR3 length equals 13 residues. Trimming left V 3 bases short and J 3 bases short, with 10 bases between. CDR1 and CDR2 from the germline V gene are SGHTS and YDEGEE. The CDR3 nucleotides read TGTGCCAGCAGCTCAGGGTTGTTCTACGAGCAGTACTTC. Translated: CASSSGLFYEQYF. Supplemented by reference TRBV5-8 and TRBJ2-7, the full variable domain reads EAGVTQSPTHLIKTRGQQATLRCSPISGHTSVYWYQQALGLGLQFLLWYDEGEERNRGNFPPRFSGRQFPNYSSELNVNALELEDSALYLCASSSGLFYEQYFGPGTRLTVT.

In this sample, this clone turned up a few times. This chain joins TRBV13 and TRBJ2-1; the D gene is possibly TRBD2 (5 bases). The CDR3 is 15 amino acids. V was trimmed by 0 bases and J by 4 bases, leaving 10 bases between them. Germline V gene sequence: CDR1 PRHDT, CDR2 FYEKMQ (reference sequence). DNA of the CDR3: TGTGCCAGCAGCTTAGGGGCTAGCAGTTACAATGAGCAGTTCTTC. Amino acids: CASSLGASSYNEQFF.

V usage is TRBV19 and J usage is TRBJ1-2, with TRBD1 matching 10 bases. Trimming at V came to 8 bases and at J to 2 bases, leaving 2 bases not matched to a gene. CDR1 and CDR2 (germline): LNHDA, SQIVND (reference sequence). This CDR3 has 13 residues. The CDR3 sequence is CASGGQGNYGYTF. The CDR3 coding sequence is TGTGCCAGTGGGGGACAGGGGAACTATGGCTACACCTTC.

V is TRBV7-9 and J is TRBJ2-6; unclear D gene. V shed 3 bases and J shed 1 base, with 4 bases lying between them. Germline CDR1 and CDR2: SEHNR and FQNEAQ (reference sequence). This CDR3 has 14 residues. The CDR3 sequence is CASSFRSGANVLTF. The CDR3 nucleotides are TGTGCCAGCAGCTTCCGTTCTGGGGCCAACGTCCTGACTTTC.

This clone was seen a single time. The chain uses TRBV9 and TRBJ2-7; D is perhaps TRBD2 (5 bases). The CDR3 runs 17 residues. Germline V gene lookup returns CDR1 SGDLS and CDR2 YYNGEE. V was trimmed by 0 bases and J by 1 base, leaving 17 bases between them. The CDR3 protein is CASSVVGDSAFSYEQYF. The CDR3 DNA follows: TGTGCCAGCAGCGTAGTGGGAGATAGCGCCTTTTCCTACGAGCAGTACTTC.

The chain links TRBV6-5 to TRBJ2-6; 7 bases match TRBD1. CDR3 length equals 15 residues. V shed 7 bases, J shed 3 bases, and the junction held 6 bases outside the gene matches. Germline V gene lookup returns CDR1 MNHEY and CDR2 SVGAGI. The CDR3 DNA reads TGTGCCAGCACTCAGGGGGACGGTGGGGCCAACGTCCTGACTTTC. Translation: CASTQGDGGANVLTF.

This chain's CDR3 is CASSGWTGGNEKLFF. The CDR3 DNA reads TGTGCCAGCAGTGGCTGGACAGGGGGTAATGAAAAACTGTTTTTT. The chain couples TRBV2 to TRBJ1-4, with 10 nucleotides matching TRBD1. Germline values: CDR1 SNHLY, CDR2 FYNNEI. With 4 bases clipped from V and 4 bases from J, the junction kept 3 bases outside the gene matches. The CDR3 covers 15 residues.

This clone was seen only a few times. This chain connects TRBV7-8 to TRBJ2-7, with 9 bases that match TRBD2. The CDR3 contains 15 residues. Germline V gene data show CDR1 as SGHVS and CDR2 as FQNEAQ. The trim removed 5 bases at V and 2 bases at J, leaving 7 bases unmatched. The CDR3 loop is CASSGRTSDTYEQYF. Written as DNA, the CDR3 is TGTGCCAGCAGCGGGCGGACTAGCGATACCTACGAGCAGTACTTC. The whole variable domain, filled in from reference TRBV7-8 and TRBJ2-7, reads GAGVSQSPRYKVAKRGQDVALRCDPISGHVSLFWYQQALGQGPEFLTYFQNEAQLDKSGLPSDRFFAERPEGSVSTLKIQRTQQEDSAVYLCASSGRTSDTYEQYFGPGTRLTVT.